This T cell receptor (beta chain) was obtained from a study of identifying expanded T cells in peripheral blood. The protocol was immunoSEQ multiplex PCR, while the TCRdb copy is restricted to in-frame clones and leaves out a portion. The sample includes some 130,000 clones, around 88% of them seen just once. The CDR3 totals 14 residues. V was shortened by 0 bases and J by 7 bases, with 13 bases between the two germline ends. The germline gives CDR1 GTSNPN, CDR2 SVGIG (reference sequence). This clonotype originated in a person between 18 and 70 years old in good health. The rearrangement links TRBV30 to TRBJ1-5, with D perhaps matching TRBD1 (6 bases). Sequencing used blood. CDR3 protein: CAWSVRRGTQPQHF. The DNA for the CDR3 is TGTGCCTGGAGTGTACGCAGGGGTACCCAGCCCCAGCATTTT.